This is a list of T cell receptor beta chains from one sample in a study of breast tumors, draining lymph nodes, adjacent tissues. TCRdb independently ran MiXCR on the multiplex PCR reads; one entry per CDR3 protein. The top ten hold 2% to 3% of the sample, which has roughly 86,000 distinct CDR3 sequences, about 21% seen once. Source material: axillary lymph node tissue. The receptor source for this set is a female donor with breast cancer. Some clones in this sample may be carry-over from other donors' samples. CDR3s include the opening cysteine and the closing phenylalanine or tryptophan. Fields, in order: J gene, D gene, V gene, clone size, CDR3 protein, CDR3 DNA. The D gene is left open where the match is weak. Part of the rows lack a size; the others show once, few, many or a class for expanded clones.

j_gene: TRBJ2-6; d_gene: .; v_gene: TRBV6-2/TRBV6-3; abundance: .; CDR3aa: CASSYPRLASSGANVLTF; CDR3nt: TGTGCCAGCAGTTATCCCAGGTTGGCAAGTTCTGGGGCCAACGTCCTGACTTTC
j_gene: TRBJ2-1; d_gene: TRBD1; v_gene: TRBV6-6; abundance: .; CDR3aa: CASSVDSGQSYNEQFF; CDR3nt: TGTGCCAGCAGTGTCGATTCGGGACAGTCCTACAATGAGCAGTTCTTC
j_gene: TRBJ2-1; d_gene: .; v_gene: TRBV20-1; abundance: many; CDR3aa: CSALSANEQFF; CDR3nt: TGCAGTGCTCTGAGCGCCAATGAGCAGTTCTTC
j_gene: TRBJ2-2; d_gene: .; v_gene: TRBV29-1; abundance: many; CDR3aa: CSVVSGDVGTGELFF; CDR3nt: TGCAGCGTTGTTTCAGGGGACGTGGGCACCGGGGAGCTGTTTTTT
j_gene: TRBJ2-7; d_gene: .; v_gene: TRBV5-6; abundance: many; CDR3aa: CASSLMATYEQYF; CDR3nt: TGTGCCAGCAGCTTGATGGCAACCTACGAGCAGTACTTC
j_gene: TRBJ1-5; d_gene: .; v_gene: TRBV6-2/TRBV6-3; abundance: .; CDR3aa: CASSYGHGNQPQHF; CDR3nt: TGTGCCAGCAGTTACGGACATGGCAATCAGCCCCAGCATTTT
j_gene: TRBJ2-2; d_gene: .; v_gene: TRBV11-2; abundance: .; CDR3aa: CARKAEHWGAVF; CDR3nt: TGTGCCCGCAAGGCGGAACACTGGGGAGCTGTTTTT
j_gene: TRBJ2-5; d_gene: .; v_gene: TRBV19; abundance: many; CDR3aa: CASSPDSLQETQYF; CDR3nt: TGTGCCAGTAGTCCCGACTCGTTACAAGAGACCCAGTACTTC
j_gene: TRBJ1-6; d_gene: .; v_gene: TRBV20-1; abundance: .; CDR3aa: CSAGDGSYNSPLHF; CDR3nt: TGCAGTGCGGGGGACGGTTCGTATAATTCACCCCTCCACTTT
j_gene: TRBJ1-6; d_gene: .; v_gene: TRBV3-1; abundance: many; CDR3aa: CASSPEYNSPLHF; CDR3nt: TGTGCCAGCAGCCCCGAGTATAATTCACCCCTCCACTTT
j_gene: TRBJ2-3; d_gene: .; v_gene: TRBV20-1; abundance: many; CDR3aa: CSARGGSLTDTQYF; CDR3nt: TGCAGTGCTAGAGGCGGGTCGCTCACAGATACGCAGTATTTT
j_gene: TRBJ2-7; d_gene: TRBD1; v_gene: TRBV20-1; abundance: .; CDR3aa: CSTRGSGTGEGHEQYF; CDR3nt: TGCAGTACTAGAGGATCCGGGACAGGAGAAGGCCACGAGCAGTACTTC
j_gene: TRBJ2-1; d_gene: .; v_gene: TRBV12-3/TRBV12-4; abundance: many; CDR3aa: CASSRGNSYNEQFF; CDR3nt: TGTGCCAGCAGTCGGGGCAACTCCTACAATGAGCAGTTCTTC
j_gene: TRBJ2-7; d_gene: .; v_gene: TRBV11-3; abundance: many; CDR3aa: CASSLELISYEQYF; CDR3nt: TGTGCCAGCAGCTTAGAACTAATCTCCTACGAGCAGTACTTC